Listed here are 16 T cell receptor beta chains from one sample, sequenced in a study of T cells expressing NK-cell markers. From its re-call of the 5' RACE reads, TCRdb lists each CDR3 protein once, without DNA. The sample yields some 280,000 distinct CDR3 sequences, of which the top ten take up 0.39%. The sequencing sample was made of blood T cells: a sorted CD56 or NKG2C T cell subset, CD4+ or CD8+ T cells, or bulk PBMC T cells (not recorded which). The receptors shown here come from a man aged 18 to 30 in good health.

The chain has TRBV11-2 and TRBJ1-2; TCRdb picks TRBD1, but there is no DNA to check that call. CDR3 size: 14 residues. The germline CDR1 and CDR2 sequences are SGHAT and FQNNGV. CDR3 amino acids: CASSLDGTLNGYTF.

The rearrangement joins TRBV10-2 to TRBJ1-3; the D call of TRBD1 rests on TCRdb alone, since no DNA is present to check it. The length of the CDR3 is 14 residues. Germline V gene lookup returns CDR1 WSHSY and CDR2 SAAADI. This CDR3 is CASSDGQGGNTIYF.

This sequence joins TRBV5-1 and TRBJ2-1. The CDR3 extends over 12 amino acids. CDR1 SGHRS and CDR2 YFSETQ come from the germline V gene. CDR3 loop: CASSLDDREQFF.

The gene calls are TRBV13 and TRBJ2-3; TCRdb proposes TRBD1, but this gene call is untestable without DNA. Germline V gene lookup returns CDR1 PRHDT and CDR2 FYEKMQ (reference sequence). This CDR3 region has 17 residues. This CDR3 is CASSLGGQGHRTDTQYF.

The genes are TRBV6-1 and TRBJ2-7; the TRBD2 assignment by TCRdb is unverifiable without DNA. The germline V gene encodes CDR1 MNHNS and CDR2 SASEGT. The CDR3 contains 15 residues. The CDR3: CASSDPRLRSYEQYF.

The CDR3 here is CASSPRTTGTDTQYF. The chain couples TRBV5-1 to TRBJ2-3; TCRdb lists TRBD1, though no DNA is available to test this call. Germline V gene lookup returns CDR1 SGHRS and CDR2 YFSETQ. The CDR3 extends over 15 amino acids.

The rearrangement uses TRBV5-1 and TRBJ2-6. The length of the CDR3 is 16 residues. Germline assignment: CDR1 SGHRS and CDR2 YFSETQ. CDR3 region: CASSSKDLSGANVLTF.

The chain uses TRBV20-1 and TRBJ2-5; the TCRdb call, TRBD1, lacks DNA for checking. Looked up from germline, CDR1 is DFQATT and CDR2 is SNEGSKA (reference sequence). This CDR3 comprises 14 residues. The chain's CDR3 is CSASGTFRQGTQYF.

The chain couples TRBV9 to TRBJ2-1; TCRdb returns TRBD2, unconfirmable since there is no DNA. Looked up from germline, CDR1 is SGDLS and CDR2 is YYNGEE. This CDR3 region has 16 residues. This CDR3 is CASSDWTSGSYNEQFF. Complete variable domain (other parts from reference TRBV9 and TRBJ2-1): DSGVTQTPKHLITATGQRVTLRCSPRSGDLSVYWYQQSLDQGLQFLIQYYNGEERAKGNILERFSAQQFPDLHSELNLSSLELGDSALYFCASSDWTSGSYNEQFFGPGTRLTVL.

The J gene is TRBJ2-3, the V gene TRBV7-8; TCRdb designates TRBD1, a call that cannot be tested without DNA. The length of the CDR3 is 13 residues. Per germline, CDR1 SGHVS and CDR2 FQNEAQ. CDR3 region: CASRPTGTDTQYF. Supplemented by reference TRBV7-8 and TRBJ2-3, the full variable domain reads GAGVSQSPRYKVAKRGQDVALRCDPISGHVSLFWYQQALGQGPEFLTYFQNEAQLDKSGLPSDRFFAERPEGSVSTLKIQRTQQEDSAVYLCASRPTGTDTQYFGPGTRLTVL.

This sequence joins TRBV5-4 and TRBJ1-1; TCRdb's assignment of TRBD1 cannot be checked, as there is no DNA. Per the germline V gene, CDR1 is SGHNT and CDR2 is YYREEE (reference sequence). This CDR3 has 16 amino acids. The CDR3 sequence: CASSLGGGATNTEAFF.

The J gene is TRBJ1-1, the V gene TRBV11-3. CDR1 and CDR2 from the germline V gene are SGHNT and YENEEA. This CDR3 contains 15 residues. The CDR3 loop reads CASSLGGGRRGEAFF.

V is TRBV12-3 or TRBV12-4 and J is TRBJ1-1; TCRdb lists TRBD1, though no DNA is available to test this call. The CDR3 runs to 15 residues. This CDR3 reads CASSGGGSADTEAFF.

J is TRBJ2-3 and V is TRBV5-4; TCRdb returns TRBD2, unconfirmable since there is no DNA. The CDR3 loop spans 16 amino acids. CDR1 is SGHNT, CDR2 YYREEE, per germline (reference sequence). CDR3 loop: CASSLWTEAYTDTQYF.

The V call is TRBV7-2, the J call TRBJ2-1. CDR1 SGHTA and CDR2 FQGNSA come from the germline V gene. The CDR3 sequence is 13 residues long. The CDR3 is CASRLAASNEQFF.

The chain carries TRBV10-1 and TRBJ2-3; TCRdb selects TRBD2, and the lack of DNA leaves this call unchecked. There are 14 residues in the CDR3. The germline CDR1 and CDR2 sequences are WNHNN and SYGVQD (reference sequence). CDR3 sequence: CASSELLGTDTQYF.